Below are 30 T cell receptor beta chains sequenced from a single sample in a study of blood T cell repertoires in COVID-19. Repertoires were generated with immunoSEQ multiplex PCR, while TCRdb's copy carries only in-frame clones and drops some. The profile shows around 300,000 clones, around 90% of them singletons. Input material: peripheral blood. Every receptor here comes from a man over 45 with acute or convalescent COVID-19.

This chain connects TRBV5-1 to TRBJ1-6; D is ambiguous. The CDR3 length is 14 residues. Per germline, CDR1 SGHRS and CDR2 YFSETQ. The V end lost 5 bases, the J end lost 8 bases, and 14 bases lay between the germline ends. CDR3 nucleotides: TGCGCCAGCAGGAGCCCAGTTCGGGATTCACCCCTCCACTTT. Translation gives CASRSPVRDSPLHF.

The chain is built from TRBV2 and TRBJ1-2; a weak D match, TRBD1 (6 bases). CDR1 SNHLY and CDR2 FYNNEI come from the germline V gene. CDR3 length: 14 residues. With 3 bases removed from V and 4 bases from J, the gap between germline ends came to 12 bases. CDR3 nucleotide sequence: TGTGCCAGCAGTGACTGGGGGCTCGGCTATGGCTACACCTTC. This translates into CASSDWGLGYGYTF.

The CDR3 DNA sequence: TGTGCCAGCAGCCTACCGGACTCGAACTATGGCTACACCTTC. Translating gives CASSLPDSNYGYTF. This chain connects TRBV5-4 to TRBJ1-2; D ambiguous. CDR3 length: 14 amino acids. Germline values: CDR1 SGHNT, CDR2 YYREEE (reference sequence). Trimming left V 4 bases short and J 2 bases short, with 12 bases between.

The chain joins TRBV29-1 to TRBJ1-2, with TRBD1 identical over 9 bases. Germline CDR1 and CDR2: SQVTM and ANQGSEA. Unmatched junction bases numbered 4, after V lost 3 bases and J lost 2 bases. The length of the CDR3 is 14 residues. CDR3 in amino acids: CSVDEGTGNYGYTF. CDR3 bases: TGCAGCGTTGATGAGGGGACAGGGAACTATGGCTACACCTTC.

A few counts support this clone. The chain recombines TRBV2 with TRBJ1-3; possibly TRBD1 for D (5 bases). Germline CDR1 and CDR2: SNHLY and FYNNEI. V was pared by 6 bases and J by 4 bases, with 10 bases between. The CDR3 has 13 amino acids. The CDR3 nucleotides are TGTGCCAGCAGGGCGTGGACAGGAAACACCATATATTTT. Translating gives CASRAWTGNTIYF.

The chain couples TRBV10-1 to TRBJ1-4; tentatively, D is TRBD1 (6 bases). The CDR3 covers 14 residues. The germline V gene encodes CDR1 WNHNN and CDR2 SYGVQD (reference sequence). V lost 3 bases and J 7 bases, leaving 12 bases between the germline ends. Here the CDR3 reads CASSDTGKGEKLFF. DNA for the CDR3: TGCGCCAGCAGTGATACAGGGAAGGGTGAAAAACTGTTTTTT.

The rearrangement joins TRBV6-6 to TRBJ1-2, with a possible D match to TRBD1 (6 bases). The germline V gene encodes CDR1 MNHNY and CDR2 SVGAGI (reference sequence). The CDR3 has 13 amino acids. V was cut by 7 bases and J by 6 bases, with 15 bases left in between. CDR3 amino acids: CASIKGGEHGYTF. For the CDR3, the DNA is TGTGCCAGCATCAAGGGGGGGGAACATGGCTACACCTTC.

J is TRBJ1-1 and V is TRBV10-3; tentative D call: TRBD1 (6 bases). V was pared by 9 bases and J by 5 bases, with 19 bases between. The length of the CDR3 is 14 residues. Looked up from germline, CDR1 is ENHRY and CDR2 is SYGVKD. CDR3 loop: CAIRTQNQGTEAFF. The DNA for the CDR3 is TGTGCCATACGGACTCAAAATCAGGGGACTGAAGCTTTCTTT.

The chain recombines TRBV7-2 with TRBJ1-1, with D perhaps TRBD1 (5 bases). CDR1 and CDR2 from the germline V gene are SGHTA and FQGNSA. Trimming stripped 3 bases from V and 4 bases from J, with 18 bases between. The CDR3 totals 16 residues. The DNA of the CDR3 is TGTGCCAGCAGCTTCCTCCCGACCGTGGGGGGCACTGAAGCTTTCTTT. This codes for CASSFLPTVGGTEAFF.

The chain combines TRBV5-1 with TRBJ2-5, with D maybe TRBD2 (7 bases). This CDR3 is built from 15 residues. Deletions cut 6 bases from V and 7 bases from J, with 22 bases between. Looked up from germline, CDR1 is SGHRS and CDR2 is YFSETQ. Here the CDR3 DNA reads TGCGCCAGCACCCAACCGGGAGCAAGGGGGGGGACCCAGTACTTC. Amino acids: CASTQPGARGGTQYF.

V gene TRBV2 combines with J gene TRBJ2-3, with D unresolved. Trimming stripped 7 bases from V and 0 bases from J, with 14 bases between. The germline V gene has CDR1 SNHLY and CDR2 FYNNEI. This CDR3 is built from 15 residues. CDR3 nucleotides: TGTGCCAGCACCTCCTTGGTTACTAGCACAGATACGCAGTATTTT. This translates into CASTSLVTSTDTQYF.

V usage is TRBV29-1 and J usage is TRBJ1-5, with 9 bases lining up with TRBD1. Germline values: CDR1 SQVTM, CDR2 ANQGSEA. V gave up 7 bases and J gave up 5 bases; unmatched junction bases: 3. The CDR3 is 12 amino acids. Here the CDR3 reads CSARDRDQPQHF. The CDR3, as DNA: TGCAGCGCCCGGGACAGGGATCAGCCCCAGCATTTT.

This chain uses TRBV4-2 with TRBJ1-2, with 9 nucleotides matching TRBD1. Germline-derived CDR1 and CDR2 are LGHNA and YNFKEQ. The J segment lost 2 bases and the V segment lost 1 base, leaving 5 bases of the junction unmatched. CDR3 size: 16 residues. The CDR3: CASSQAGTGSNYGYTF. The CDR3 nucleotides read TGTGCCAGCAGCCAAGCAGGGACAGGGTCAAACTATGGCTACACCTTC.

This clone was counted only a few times. The chain combines TRBV18 with TRBJ2-7; TRBD1 matches 8 bases. The CDR3 consists of 14 residues. Germline CDR1 and CDR2: KGHSH and LQKENI. The V and J ends lost 2 bases and 3 bases, in that order; junction bases with no gene match: 3. CDR3 amino acids: CASSPGTGLYEQYF. The CDR3 DNA reads as TGTGCCAGCTCACCAGGGACAGGCCTCTACGAGCAGTACTTC.

CDR3 sequence: CASSYSGEGNNSPLHF. CDR3 bases: TGTGCCAGCAGTTACTCAGGGGAGGGGAATAATTCACCCCTCCACTTT. The chain carries TRBV6-5 and TRBJ1-6; D might be TRBD1 (5 bases). V dropped 0 bases and J dropped 5 bases, with 11 bases sitting between them. The CDR3 extends over 16 amino acids. Germline CDR1 is MNHEY and CDR2 is SVGAGI.

This clone was picked up one time. The J gene is TRBJ2-6, the V gene TRBV12-3 or TRBV12-4; D remains ambiguous. V was shortened by 7 bases and J by 3 bases, with 7 bases between the two germline ends. The CDR3 contains 13 residues. The CDR3 loop is CASISGGANVLTF. CDR3 DNA: TGTGCCAGCATATCGGGTGGGGCCAACGTCCTGACTTTC.

The rearrangement uses TRBV10-3 and TRBJ2-7; 7 nucleotides match TRBD2. The trim removed 0 bases at V and 3 bases at J, leaving 5 bases unmatched. CDR1 is ENHRY and CDR2 is SYGVKD in the germline V gene. The length of the CDR3 is 15 residues. CDR3 in amino acids: CAISESGGKGYEQYF. The CDR3 DNA is TGTGCCATCAGTGAGTCGGGGGGGAAGGGCTACGAGCAGTACTTC.

The gene calls are TRBV6-5 and TRBJ1-2, with D perhaps TRBD1 (5 bases). Trimming stripped 2 bases from V and 7 bases from J, with 17 bases between. This CDR3 has 15 residues. Germline CDR1 is MNHEY and CDR2 is SVGAGI. CDR3 loop: CASSYGIRDAPGYTF. As DNA, the CDR3 is TGTGCCAGCAGTTACGGTATCAGGGATGCCCCTGGCTACACCTTC.

The chain has TRBV5-1 and TRBJ1-2; tentatively, D is TRBD1 (6 bases). The CDR3 length is 14 residues. The V and J ends lost 5 bases and 10 bases respectively, with 21 bases between them. CDR1 SGHRS and CDR2 YFSETQ come from the germline V gene. The CDR3 coding sequence is TGCGCCAGCAGGACCGGGACAAGGATAGTGTCCTACACCTTC. This codes for CASRTGTRIVSYTF.

The CDR3 reads CASSLGRDEKLFF. The CDR3 region has the DNA TGTGCCAGCAGCTTAGGCCGGGATGAAAAACTGTTTTTT. The chain recombines TRBV13 with TRBJ1-4; D remains unclear. The CDR3 has 13 amino acids. The germline V gene has CDR1 PRHDT and CDR2 FYEKMQ (reference sequence). V shed 0 bases and J shed 6 bases, with 5 bases lying between them.

The chain combines TRBV20-1 with TRBJ2-7; no firm D call. The CDR3 is made up of 11 amino acids. The germline CDR1 and CDR2 sequences are DFQATT and SNEGSKA (reference sequence). Trimming took off 7 bases at V and 7 bases at J, with 14 bases between the two ends. The CDR3 DNA follows: TGCAGTGTGTCTTCAGGATCGGAGCAGTACTTC. Translating it yields CSVSSGSEQYF.

The CDR3 region has the DNA TGTGCCAGCAGCTTGGGGACAGGAGCCTACGAGCAGTACTTC. Encoded protein: CASSLGTGAYEQYF. The chain has TRBV7-3 and TRBJ2-7, with TRBD1 identical over 8 bases. The germline V gene has CDR1 SGHTA and CDR2 FQGTGA. The CDR3 totals 14 residues. V gave up 3 bases and J gave up 2 bases; unmatched junction bases: 3. The full variable domain, its missing parts supplied by reference TRBV7-3 and TRBJ2-7, is GAGVSQTPSNKVTEKGKYVELRCDPISGHTALYWYRQSLGQGPEFLIYFQGTGAADDSGLPNDRFFAVRPEGSVSTLKIQRTERGDSAVYLCASSLGTGAYEQYFGPGTRLTVT.

The gene calls are TRBV2 and TRBJ2-1; 11 positions match TRBD2. With 7 bases clipped from V and 9 bases from J, the junction kept 11 bases outside the gene matches. The germline V gene has CDR1 SNHLY and CDR2 FYNNEI. This CDR3 has 15 residues. The chain's CDR3 is CASTRLAGYRGEQFF. The CDR3 nucleotides are TGTGCCAGCACGAGACTAGCGGGGTATAGGGGTGAGCAGTTCTTC.

This rearrangement joins TRBV15 to TRBJ2-3; no reliable D call. The CDR3 runs to 15 residues. Per the germline V gene, CDR1 is LNHNV and CDR2 is YYDKDF (reference sequence). Trimming pared 9 bases from V and 2 bases from J, leaving 18 bases between. The CDR3, as DNA: TGTGCCACAACCGAGGATGGGTTTAACACAGATACGCAGTATTTT. Translating gives CATTEDGFNTDTQYF.

This clone occurred a few times. This chain joins TRBV2 and TRBJ1-5; unclear D gene. Germline V gives CDR1 SNHLY, CDR2 FYNNEI. CDR3 length equals 17 residues. The V gene lost 2 bases and the J gene lost 0 bases, with 14 bases spanning the gap. The CDR3 coding sequence is TGTGCCAGCAGTGAATTCGAGGCAGCTTATAGCAATCAGCCCCAGCATTTT. It is translated as CASSEFEAAYSNQPQHF. Using reference TRBV2 and TRBJ1-5 for the parts outside the CDR3, the full variable domain is EPEVTQTPSHQVTQMGQEVILRCVPISNHLYFYWYRQILGQKVEFLVSFYNNEISEKSEIFDDQFSVERPDGSNFTLKIRSTKLEDSAMYFCASSEFEAAYSNQPQHFGDGTRLSIL.

DNA for the CDR3: TGCAGCGTTGAAGATTGGGGGGGGCCCTCCCTTAACTATGGCTACACCTTC. This sequence encodes CSVEDWGGPSLNYGYTF. The genes are TRBV29-1 and TRBJ1-2; maybe TRBD1 (6 bases). V dropped 0 bases and J dropped 1 base, with 18 bases sitting between them. The CDR3 totals 17 residues. Germline lookup yields CDR1 SQVTM and CDR2 ANQGSEA. Drawing the rest from reference TRBV29-1 and TRBJ1-2, the complete variable domain is SAVISQKPSRDICQRGTSLTIQCQVDSQVTMMFWYRQQPGQSLTLIATANQGSEATYESGFVIDKFPISRPNLTFSTLTVSNMSPEDSSIYLCSVEDWGGPSLNYGYTFGSGTRLTVV.

The chain combines TRBV19 with TRBJ2-1; maybe TRBD1 (7 bases). Trimming removed 3 bases at V and 5 bases at J, with 11 bases between. Germline-derived CDR1 and CDR2 are LNHDA and SQIVND (reference sequence). CDR3 size: 14 residues. The CDR3 sequence: CASSISGGHNEQFF. DNA for the CDR3: TGTGCCAGTAGTATCTCAGGGGGGCACAATGAGCAGTTCTTC.

The DNA for the CDR3 is TGTGCCAGCTCCCCGAGGGTAACGGAGTCAGAAAAACTGTTTTTT. As protein: CASSPRVTESEKLFF. This rearrangement joins TRBV18 to TRBJ1-4; no clear D. Germline V gene lookup returns CDR1 KGHSH and CDR2 LQKENI. V shed 6 bases and J shed 8 bases, with 19 bases lying between them. This CDR3 spans 15 amino acids.

The CDR3 protein is CASTGTGEEQFF. DNA of the CDR3: TGTGCCAGCACCGGGACAGGGGAGGAGCAGTTCTTC. The chain links TRBV6-5 to TRBJ2-1; 10 positions match TRBD1. After removal of 7 bases from V and 10 bases from J, the junction contained 4 bases not matched to a gene. Germline V gene data show CDR1 as MNHEY and CDR2 as SVGAGI. The CDR3 runs 12 residues.

The chain has TRBV11-1 and TRBJ1-2; maybe TRBD1 (6 bases). The CDR3 consists of 12 residues. The V end was cut by 3 bases, the J end by 7 bases, with 9 bases between. Germline CDR1 and CDR2: SGHAT and FQDESV (reference sequence). The CDR3 protein is CASSFQGLGYTF. CDR3 in DNA: TGTGCCAGCAGCTTCCAGGGGCTTGGCTACACCTTC.